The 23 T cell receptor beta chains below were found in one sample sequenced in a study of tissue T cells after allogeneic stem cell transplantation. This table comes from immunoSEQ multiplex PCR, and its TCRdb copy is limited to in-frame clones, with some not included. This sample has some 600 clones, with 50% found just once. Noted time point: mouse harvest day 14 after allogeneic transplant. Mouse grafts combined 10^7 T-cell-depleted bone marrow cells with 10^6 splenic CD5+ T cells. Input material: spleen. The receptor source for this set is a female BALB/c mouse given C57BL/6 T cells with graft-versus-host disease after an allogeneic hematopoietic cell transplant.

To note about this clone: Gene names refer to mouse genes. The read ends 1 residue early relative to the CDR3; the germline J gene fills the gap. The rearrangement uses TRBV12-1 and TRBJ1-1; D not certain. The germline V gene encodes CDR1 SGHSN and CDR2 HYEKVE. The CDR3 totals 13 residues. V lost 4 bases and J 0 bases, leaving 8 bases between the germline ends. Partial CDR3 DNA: TGTGCCAGCTCGCGGGGAGCAAACACAGAAGTCTTC. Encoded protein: CASSRGANTEVF. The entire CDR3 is CASSRGANTEVFF.

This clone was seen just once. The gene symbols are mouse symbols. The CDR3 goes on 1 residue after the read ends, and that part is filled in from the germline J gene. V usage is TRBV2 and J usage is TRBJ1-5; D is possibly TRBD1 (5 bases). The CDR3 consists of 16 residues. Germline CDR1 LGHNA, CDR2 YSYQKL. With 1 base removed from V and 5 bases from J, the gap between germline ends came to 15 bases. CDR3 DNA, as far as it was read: TGTGCCAGCAGCCAAGGGGGAGGGGCGGGCGACCAGGCTCCGCTT. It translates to CASSQGGGAGDQAPL. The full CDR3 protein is CASSQGGGAGDQAPLF.

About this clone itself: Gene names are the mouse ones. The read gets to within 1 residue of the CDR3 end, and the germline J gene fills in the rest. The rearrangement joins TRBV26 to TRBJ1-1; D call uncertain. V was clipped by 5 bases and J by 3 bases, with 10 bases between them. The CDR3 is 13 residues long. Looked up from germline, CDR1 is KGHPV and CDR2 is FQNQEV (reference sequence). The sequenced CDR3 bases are TGTGCCAGCAGTTTCCCCGGGGACACAGAAGTCTTC. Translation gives CASSFPGDTEVF. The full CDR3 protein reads CASSFPGDTEVFF.

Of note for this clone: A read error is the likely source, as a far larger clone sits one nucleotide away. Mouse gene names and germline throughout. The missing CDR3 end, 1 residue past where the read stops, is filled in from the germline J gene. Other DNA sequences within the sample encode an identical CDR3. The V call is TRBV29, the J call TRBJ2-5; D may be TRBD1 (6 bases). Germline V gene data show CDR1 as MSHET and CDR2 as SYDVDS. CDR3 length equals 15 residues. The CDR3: CPSSPTGFNQDTQYF. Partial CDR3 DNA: TGTCCTAGCAGTCCCACAGGGTTTAACCAAGACACCCAGTAC.

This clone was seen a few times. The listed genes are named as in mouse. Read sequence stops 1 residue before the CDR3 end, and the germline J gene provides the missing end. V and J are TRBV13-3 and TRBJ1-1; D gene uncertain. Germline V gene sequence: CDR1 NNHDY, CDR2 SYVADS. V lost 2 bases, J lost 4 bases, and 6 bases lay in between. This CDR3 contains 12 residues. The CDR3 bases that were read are TGTGCCAGCAGTGACCCCCCCACAGAAGTCTTC. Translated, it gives CASSDPPTEVF. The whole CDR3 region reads CASSDPPTEVFF.

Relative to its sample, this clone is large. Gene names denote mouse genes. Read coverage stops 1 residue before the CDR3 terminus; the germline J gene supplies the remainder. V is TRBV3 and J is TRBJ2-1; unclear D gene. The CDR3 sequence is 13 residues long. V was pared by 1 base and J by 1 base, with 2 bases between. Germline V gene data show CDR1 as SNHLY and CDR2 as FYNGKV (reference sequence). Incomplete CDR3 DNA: TGTGCCAGCAGCTTAGACAACTATGCTGAGCAGTTC. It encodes CASSLDNYAEQF. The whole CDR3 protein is CASSLDNYAEQFF.

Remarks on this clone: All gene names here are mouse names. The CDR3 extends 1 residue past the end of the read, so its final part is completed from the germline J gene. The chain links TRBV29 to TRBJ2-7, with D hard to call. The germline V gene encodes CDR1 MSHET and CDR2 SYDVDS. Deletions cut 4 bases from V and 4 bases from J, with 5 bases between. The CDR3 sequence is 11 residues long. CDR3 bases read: TGTGCTAGCAGTTCGAATTATGAACAGTAC. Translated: CASSSNYEQY. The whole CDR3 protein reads CASSSNYEQYF.

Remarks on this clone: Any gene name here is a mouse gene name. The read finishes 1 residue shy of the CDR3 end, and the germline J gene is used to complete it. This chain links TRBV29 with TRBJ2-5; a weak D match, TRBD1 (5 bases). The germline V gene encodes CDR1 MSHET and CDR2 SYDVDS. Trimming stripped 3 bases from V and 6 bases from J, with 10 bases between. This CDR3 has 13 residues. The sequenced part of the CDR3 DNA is TGTGCTAGCAGTTTCAGGGTCCGGGACACCCAGTAC. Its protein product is CASSFRVRDTQY. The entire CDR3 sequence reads CASSFRVRDTQYF.

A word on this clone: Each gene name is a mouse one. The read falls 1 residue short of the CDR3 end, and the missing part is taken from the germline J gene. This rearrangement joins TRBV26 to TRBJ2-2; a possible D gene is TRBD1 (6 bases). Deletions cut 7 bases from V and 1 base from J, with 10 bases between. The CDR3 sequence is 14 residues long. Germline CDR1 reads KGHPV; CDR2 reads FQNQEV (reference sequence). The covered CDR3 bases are TGTGCCAGCAACCGGGACAAAAACACCGGGCAGCTCTAC. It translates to CASNRDKNTGQLY. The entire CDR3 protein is CASNRDKNTGQLYF.

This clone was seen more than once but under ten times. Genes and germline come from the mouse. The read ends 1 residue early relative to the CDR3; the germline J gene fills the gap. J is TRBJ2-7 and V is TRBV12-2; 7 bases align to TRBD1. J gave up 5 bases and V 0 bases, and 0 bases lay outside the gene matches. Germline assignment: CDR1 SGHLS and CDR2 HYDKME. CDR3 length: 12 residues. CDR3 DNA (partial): TGTGCCAGCTCTCTCGGGACAGATGAACAGTAC. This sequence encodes CASSLGTDEQY. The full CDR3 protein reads CASSLGTDEQYF.

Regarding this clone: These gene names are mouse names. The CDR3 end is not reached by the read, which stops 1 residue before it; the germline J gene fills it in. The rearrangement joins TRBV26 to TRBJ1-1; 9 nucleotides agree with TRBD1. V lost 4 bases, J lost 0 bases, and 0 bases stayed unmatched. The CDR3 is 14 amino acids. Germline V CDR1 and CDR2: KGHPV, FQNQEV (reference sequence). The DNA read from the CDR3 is TGTGCCAGCAGTCGACAGGGGGCAAACACAGAAGTCTTC. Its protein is CASSRQGANTEVF. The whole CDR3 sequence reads CASSRQGANTEVFF.

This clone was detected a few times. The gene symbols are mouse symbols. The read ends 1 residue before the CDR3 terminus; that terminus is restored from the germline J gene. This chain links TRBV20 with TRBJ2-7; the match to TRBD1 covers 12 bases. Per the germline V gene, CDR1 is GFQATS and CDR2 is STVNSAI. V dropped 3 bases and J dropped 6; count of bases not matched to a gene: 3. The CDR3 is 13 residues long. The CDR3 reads CGASRDRGLEQYF. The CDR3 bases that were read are TGTGGTGCTAGTCGGGACAGGGGGCTTGAACAGTAC.

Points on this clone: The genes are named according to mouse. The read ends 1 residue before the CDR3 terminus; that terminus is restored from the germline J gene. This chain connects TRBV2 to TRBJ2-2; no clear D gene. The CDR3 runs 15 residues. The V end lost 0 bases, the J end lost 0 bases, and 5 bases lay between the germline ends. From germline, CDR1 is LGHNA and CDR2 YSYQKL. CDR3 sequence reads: CASSQETANTGQLYF. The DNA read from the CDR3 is TGTGCCAGCAGCCAAGAAACTGCAAACACCGGGCAGCTCTAC. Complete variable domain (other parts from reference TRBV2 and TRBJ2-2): DPKIIQKPKYLVAVTGSEKILICEQYLGHNAMYWYRQSAKKPLEFMFSYSYQKLMDNQTASSRFQPQSSKKNHLDLQITALKPDDSATYFCASSQETANTGQLYFGEGSKLTVL.

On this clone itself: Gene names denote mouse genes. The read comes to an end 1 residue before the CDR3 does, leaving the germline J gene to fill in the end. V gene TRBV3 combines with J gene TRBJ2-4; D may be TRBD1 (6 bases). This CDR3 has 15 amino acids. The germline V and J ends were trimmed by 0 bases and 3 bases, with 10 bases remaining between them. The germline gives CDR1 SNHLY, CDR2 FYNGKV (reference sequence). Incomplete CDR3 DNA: TGTGCCAGCAGCTTAGCGCCCAGGGGACAAAACACCTTGTAC. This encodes CASSLAPRGQNTLY. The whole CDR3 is CASSLAPRGQNTLYF.

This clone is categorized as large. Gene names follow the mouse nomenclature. The covered CDR3 bases are TGCACCTGCAGTGGAGGGACAATTAACTATGCTGAGCAGTTC. This encodes CTCSGGTINYAEQF. The CDR3 in full is CTCSGGTINYAEQFF. The chain employs TRBV1 and TRBJ2-1; D possibly corresponds to TRBD1 (6 bases). The read ends 1 residue early relative to the CDR3; the germline J gene fills the gap. Trimming removed 4 bases from V and 0 bases from J, with 10 bases in between. CDR3 length: 15 residues. Germline V gene data show CDR1 as NSQYPW and CDR2 as LRSPGD (reference sequence).

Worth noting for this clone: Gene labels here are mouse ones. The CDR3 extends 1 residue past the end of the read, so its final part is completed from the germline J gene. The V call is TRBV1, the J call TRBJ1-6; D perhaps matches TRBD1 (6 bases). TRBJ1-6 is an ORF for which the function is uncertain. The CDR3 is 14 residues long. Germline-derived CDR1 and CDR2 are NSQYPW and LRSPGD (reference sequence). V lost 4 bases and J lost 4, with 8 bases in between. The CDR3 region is CTCSGQGYNSPLYF. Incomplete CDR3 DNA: TGCACCTGCAGTGGGCAGGGGTATAATTCGCCCCTCTAC.

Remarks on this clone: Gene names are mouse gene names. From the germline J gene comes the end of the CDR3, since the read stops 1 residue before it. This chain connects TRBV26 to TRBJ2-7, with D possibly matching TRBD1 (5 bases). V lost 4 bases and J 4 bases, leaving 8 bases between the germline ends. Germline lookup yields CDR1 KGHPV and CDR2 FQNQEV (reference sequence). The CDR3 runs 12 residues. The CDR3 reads CASSPDKYEQYF. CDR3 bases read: TGTGCCAGCAGTCCGGACAAATATGAACAGTAC.

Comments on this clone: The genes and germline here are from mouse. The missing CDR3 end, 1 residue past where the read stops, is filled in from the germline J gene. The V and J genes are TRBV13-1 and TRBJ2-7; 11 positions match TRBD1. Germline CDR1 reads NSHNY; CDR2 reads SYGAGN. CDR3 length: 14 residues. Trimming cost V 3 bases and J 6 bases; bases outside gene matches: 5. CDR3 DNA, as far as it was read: TGTGCCAGCAGTGGGGGACAGGGGGTGAGTGAACAGTAC. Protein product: CASSGGQGVSEQY. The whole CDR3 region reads CASSGGQGVSEQYF.

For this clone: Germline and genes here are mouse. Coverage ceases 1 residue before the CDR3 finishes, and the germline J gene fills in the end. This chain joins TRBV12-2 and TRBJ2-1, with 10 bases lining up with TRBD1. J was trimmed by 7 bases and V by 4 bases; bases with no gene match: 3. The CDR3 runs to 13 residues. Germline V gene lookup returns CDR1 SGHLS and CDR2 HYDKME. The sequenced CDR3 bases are TGTGCCAGCTCGCCGACAGGGGGCGCTGAGCAGTTC. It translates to CASSPTGGAEQF. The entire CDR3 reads CASSPTGGAEQFF.

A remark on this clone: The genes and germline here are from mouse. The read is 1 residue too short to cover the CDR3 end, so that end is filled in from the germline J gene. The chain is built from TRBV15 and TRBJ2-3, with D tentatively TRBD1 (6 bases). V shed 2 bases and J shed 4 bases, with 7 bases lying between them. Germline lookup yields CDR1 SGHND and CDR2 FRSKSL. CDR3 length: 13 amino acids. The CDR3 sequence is CASSLWDTETLYF. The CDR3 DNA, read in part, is TGTGCCAGCAGTTTATGGGACACAGAAACGCTGTAT.

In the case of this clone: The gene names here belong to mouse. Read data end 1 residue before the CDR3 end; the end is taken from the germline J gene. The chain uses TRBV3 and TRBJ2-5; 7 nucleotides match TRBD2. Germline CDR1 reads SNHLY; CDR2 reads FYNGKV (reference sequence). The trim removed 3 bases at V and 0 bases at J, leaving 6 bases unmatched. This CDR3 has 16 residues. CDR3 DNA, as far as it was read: TGTGCCAGCAGCTTTGGCCGGGGGGGGAACCAAGACACCCAGTAC. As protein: CASSFGRGGNQDTQY. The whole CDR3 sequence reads CASSFGRGGNQDTQYF.

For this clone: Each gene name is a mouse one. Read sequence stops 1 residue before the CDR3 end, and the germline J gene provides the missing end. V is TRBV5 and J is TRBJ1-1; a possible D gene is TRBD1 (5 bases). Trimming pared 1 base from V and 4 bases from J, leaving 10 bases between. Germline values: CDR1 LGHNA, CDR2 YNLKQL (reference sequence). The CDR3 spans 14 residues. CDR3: CASSQVGRGTEVFF. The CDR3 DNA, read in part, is TGTGCCAGCAGCCAAGTGGGGAGGGGCACAGAAGTCTTC.

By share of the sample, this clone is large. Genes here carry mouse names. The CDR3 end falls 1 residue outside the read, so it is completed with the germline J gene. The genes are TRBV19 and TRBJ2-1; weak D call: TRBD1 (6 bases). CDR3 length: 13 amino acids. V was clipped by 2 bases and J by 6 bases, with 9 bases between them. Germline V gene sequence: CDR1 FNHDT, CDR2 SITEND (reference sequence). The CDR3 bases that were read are TGTGCCAGCAGTATCGGCAGGGGTGCTGAGCAGTTC. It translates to CASSIGRGAEQF. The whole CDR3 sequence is CASSIGRGAEQFF. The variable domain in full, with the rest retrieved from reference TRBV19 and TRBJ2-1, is GGIITQTPKFLIGQEGQKLTLKCQQNFNHDTMYWYRQDSGKGLRLIYYSITENDLQKGDLSEGYDASREKKSSFSLTVTSAQKNEMAVFLCASSIGRGAEQFFGPGTRLTVL.